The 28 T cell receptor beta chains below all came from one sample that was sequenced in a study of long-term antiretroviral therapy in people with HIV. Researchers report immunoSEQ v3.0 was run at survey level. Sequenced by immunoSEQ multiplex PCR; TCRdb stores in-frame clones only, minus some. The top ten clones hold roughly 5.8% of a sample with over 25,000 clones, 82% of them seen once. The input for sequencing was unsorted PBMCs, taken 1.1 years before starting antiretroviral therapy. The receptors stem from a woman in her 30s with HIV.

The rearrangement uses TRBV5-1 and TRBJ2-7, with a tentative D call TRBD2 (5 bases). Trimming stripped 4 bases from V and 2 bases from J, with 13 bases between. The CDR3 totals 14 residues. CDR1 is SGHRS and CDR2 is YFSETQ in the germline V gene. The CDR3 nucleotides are TGCGCCAGCAGCCCCGGACTCCGCGCCTACGAGCAGTACTTC. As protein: CASSPGLRAYEQYF.

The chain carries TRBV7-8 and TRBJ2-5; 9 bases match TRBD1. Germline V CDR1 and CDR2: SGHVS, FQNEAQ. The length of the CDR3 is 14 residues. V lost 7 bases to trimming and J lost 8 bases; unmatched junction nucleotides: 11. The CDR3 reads CASNQPGQGITQYF. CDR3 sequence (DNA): TGTGCCAGCAACCAACCGGGACAGGGTATTACCCAGTACTTC. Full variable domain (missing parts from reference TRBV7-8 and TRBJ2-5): GAGVSQSPRYKVAKRGQDVALRCDPISGHVSLFWYQQALGQGPEFLTYFQNEAQLDKSGLPSDRFFAERPEGSVSTLKIQRTQQEDSAVYLCASNQPGQGITQYFGPGTRLLVL.

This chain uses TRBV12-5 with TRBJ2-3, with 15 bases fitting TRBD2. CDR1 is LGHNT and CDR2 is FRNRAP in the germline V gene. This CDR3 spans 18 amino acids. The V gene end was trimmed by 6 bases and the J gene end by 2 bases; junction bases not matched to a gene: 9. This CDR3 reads CASGGGLAGGKYTDTQYF. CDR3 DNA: TGTGCTAGTGGCGGGGGACTAGCGGGGGGCAAATACACAGATACGCAGTATTTT. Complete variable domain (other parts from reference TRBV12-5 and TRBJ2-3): DARVTQTPRHKVTEMGQEVTMRCQPILGHNTVFWYRQTMMQGLELLAYFRNRAPLDDSGMPKDRFSAEMPDATLATLKIQPSEPRDSAVYFCASGGGLAGGKYTDTQYFGPGTRLTVL.

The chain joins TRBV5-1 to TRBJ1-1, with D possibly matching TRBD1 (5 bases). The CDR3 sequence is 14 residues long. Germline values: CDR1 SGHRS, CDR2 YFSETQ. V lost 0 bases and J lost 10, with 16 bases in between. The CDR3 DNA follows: TGCGCCAGCAGCTTGGCGAAGGCTGGGGACGGAGCTTTCTTT. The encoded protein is CASSLAKAGDGAFF.

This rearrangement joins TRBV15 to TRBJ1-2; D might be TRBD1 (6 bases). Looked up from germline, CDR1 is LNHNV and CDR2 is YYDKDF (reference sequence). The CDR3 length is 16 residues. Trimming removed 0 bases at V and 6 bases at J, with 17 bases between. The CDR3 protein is CATSRDQGRGRNGYTF. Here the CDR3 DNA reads TGTGCCACCAGCAGAGATCAAGGCAGGGGCCGGAATGGCTACACCTTC. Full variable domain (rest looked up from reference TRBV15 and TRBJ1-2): DAMVIQNPRYQVTQFGKPVTLSCSQTLNHNVMYWYQQKSSQAPKLLFHYYDKDFNNEADTPDNFQSRRPNTSFCFLDIRSPGLGDTAMYLCATSRDQGRGRNGYTFGSGTRLTVV.

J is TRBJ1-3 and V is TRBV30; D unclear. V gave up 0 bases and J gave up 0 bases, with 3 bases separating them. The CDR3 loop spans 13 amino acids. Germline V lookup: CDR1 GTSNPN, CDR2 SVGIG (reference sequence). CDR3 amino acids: CAWSVNSGNTIYF. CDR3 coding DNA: TGTGCCTGGAGTGTCAACTCTGGAAACACCATATATTTT.

The CDR3 DNA is TGTGCCAGCAGCGCACTCGGGGTCAACACTGAAGCTTTCTTT. This encodes CASSALGVNTEAFF. This sequence joins TRBV9 and TRBJ1-1; D not resolved. CDR1 and CDR2 (germline): SGDLS, YYNGEE. The CDR3 sequence is 14 residues long. With 3 bases removed from V and 2 bases from J, the gap between germline ends came to 11 bases.

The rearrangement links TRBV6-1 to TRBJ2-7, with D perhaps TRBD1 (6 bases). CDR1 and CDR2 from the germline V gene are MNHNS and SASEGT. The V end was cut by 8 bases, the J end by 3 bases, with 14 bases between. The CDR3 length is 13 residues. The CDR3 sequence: CASLQGFNYEQYF. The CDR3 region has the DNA TGTGCCAGCTTACAGGGATTCAACTACGAGCAGTACTTC.

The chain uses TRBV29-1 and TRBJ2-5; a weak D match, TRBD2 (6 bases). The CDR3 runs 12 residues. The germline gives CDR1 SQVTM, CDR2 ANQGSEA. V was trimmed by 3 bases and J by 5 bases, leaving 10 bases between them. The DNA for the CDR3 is TGCAGCGTTGACGGGAGCGGGGAGACCCAGTACTTC. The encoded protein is CSVDGSGETQYF.

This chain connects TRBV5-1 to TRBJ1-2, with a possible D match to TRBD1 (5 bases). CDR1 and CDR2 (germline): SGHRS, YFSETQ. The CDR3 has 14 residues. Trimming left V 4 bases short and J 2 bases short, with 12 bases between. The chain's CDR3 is CASSPGVSNYGYTF. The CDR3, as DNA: TGCGCCAGCAGCCCGGGGGTTTCGAACTATGGCTACACCTTC.

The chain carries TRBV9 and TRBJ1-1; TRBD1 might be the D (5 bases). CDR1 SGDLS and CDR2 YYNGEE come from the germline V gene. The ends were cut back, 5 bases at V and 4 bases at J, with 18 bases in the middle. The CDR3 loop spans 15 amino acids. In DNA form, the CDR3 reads TGTGCCAGCAGTAGGGACCTGACCCCCAGCACTGAAGCTTTCTTT. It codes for CASSRDLTPSTEAFF.

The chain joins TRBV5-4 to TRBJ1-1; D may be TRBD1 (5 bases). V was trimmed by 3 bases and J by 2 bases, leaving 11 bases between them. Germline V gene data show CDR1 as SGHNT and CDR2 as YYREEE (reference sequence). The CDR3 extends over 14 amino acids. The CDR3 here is CASSSPDKNTEAFF. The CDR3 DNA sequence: TGTGCCAGCAGCTCACCGGACAAAAACACTGAAGCTTTCTTT.

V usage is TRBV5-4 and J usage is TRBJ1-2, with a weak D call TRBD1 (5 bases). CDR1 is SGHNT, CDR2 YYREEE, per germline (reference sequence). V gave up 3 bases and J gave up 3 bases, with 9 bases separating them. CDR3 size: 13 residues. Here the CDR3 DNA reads TGTGCCAGCAGCTCGGGGGGGGACTATGGCTACACCTTC. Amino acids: CASSSGGDYGYTF.

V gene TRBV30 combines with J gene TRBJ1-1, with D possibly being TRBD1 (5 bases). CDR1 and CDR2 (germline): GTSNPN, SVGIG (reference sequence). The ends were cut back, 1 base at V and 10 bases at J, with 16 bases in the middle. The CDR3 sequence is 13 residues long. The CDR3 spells CAWSAPTGVVAFF. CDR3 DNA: TGTGCCTGGAGTGCACCTACGGGGGTAGTAGCTTTCTTT.

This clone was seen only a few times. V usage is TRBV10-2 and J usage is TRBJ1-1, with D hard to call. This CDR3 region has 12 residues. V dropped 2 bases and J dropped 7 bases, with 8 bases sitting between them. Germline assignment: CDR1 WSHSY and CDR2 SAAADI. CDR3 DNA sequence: TGCGCCAGCAGTGAGATCCGGGTTGAAGCTTTCTTT. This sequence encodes CASSEIRVEAFF.

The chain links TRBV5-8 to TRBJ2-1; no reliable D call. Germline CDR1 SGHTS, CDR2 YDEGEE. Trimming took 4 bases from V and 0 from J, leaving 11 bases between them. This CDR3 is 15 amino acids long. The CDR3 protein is CASSVSASSYNEQFF. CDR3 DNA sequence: TGTGCCAGCAGCGTCAGCGCTAGCTCCTACAATGAGCAGTTCTTC.

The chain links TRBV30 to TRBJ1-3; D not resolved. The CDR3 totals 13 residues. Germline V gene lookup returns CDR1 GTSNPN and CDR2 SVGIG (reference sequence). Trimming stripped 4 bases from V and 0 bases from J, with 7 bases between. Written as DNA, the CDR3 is TGTGCCTGGAATATGATCTCTGGAAACACCATATATTTT. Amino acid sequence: CAWNMISGNTIYF.

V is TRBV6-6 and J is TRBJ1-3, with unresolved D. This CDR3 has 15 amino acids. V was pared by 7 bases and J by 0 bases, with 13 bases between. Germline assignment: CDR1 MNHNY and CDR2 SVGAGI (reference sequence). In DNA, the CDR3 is TGTGCCAGCACCTATTTCGGTAACTCTGGAAACACCATATATTTT. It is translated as CASTYFGNSGNTIYF.

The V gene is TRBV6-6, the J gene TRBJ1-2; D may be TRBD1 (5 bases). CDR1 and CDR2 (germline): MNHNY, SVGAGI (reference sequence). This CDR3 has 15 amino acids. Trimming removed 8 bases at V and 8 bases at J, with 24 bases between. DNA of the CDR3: TGTGCCAGCCGCAACGGGGGAGAGGGGAGCGGCGGCTACACCTTC. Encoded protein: CASRNGGEGSGGYTF.

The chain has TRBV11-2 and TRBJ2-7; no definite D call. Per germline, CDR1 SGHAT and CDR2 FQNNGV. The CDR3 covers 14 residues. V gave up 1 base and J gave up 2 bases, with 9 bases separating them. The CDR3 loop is CASSLAFRTYEQYV. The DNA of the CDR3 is TGTGCCAGCAGCTTAGCGTTTCGAACCTACGAGCAGTACGTC.

The CDR3 spells CASSESRVEFPEQYF. Here the CDR3 DNA reads TGCGCCAGCAGTGAGTCCAGGGTTGAGTTCCCCGAGCAGTACTTC. The chain combines TRBV10-2 with TRBJ2-7; a weak D match, TRBD1 (5 bases). The CDR3 has 15 amino acids. V was shortened by 0 bases and J by 6 bases, with 15 bases between the two germline ends. CDR1 is WSHSY, CDR2 SAAADI, per germline.

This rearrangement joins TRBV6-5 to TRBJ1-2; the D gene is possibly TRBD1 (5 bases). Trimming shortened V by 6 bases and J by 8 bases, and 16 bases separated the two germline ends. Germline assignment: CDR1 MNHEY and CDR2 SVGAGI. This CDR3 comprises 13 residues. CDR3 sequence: CASRPFGAPGYTF. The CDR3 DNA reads TGTGCCAGCAGACCTTTTGGGGCGCCGGGCTACACCTTC.

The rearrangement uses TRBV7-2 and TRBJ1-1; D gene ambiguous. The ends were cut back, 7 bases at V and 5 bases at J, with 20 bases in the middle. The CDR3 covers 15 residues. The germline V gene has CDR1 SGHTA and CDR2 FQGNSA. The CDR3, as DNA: TGTGCCAGCACCCCTAGAACGGGGTGGGAGACTGAAGCTTTCTTT. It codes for CASTPRTGWETEAFF.

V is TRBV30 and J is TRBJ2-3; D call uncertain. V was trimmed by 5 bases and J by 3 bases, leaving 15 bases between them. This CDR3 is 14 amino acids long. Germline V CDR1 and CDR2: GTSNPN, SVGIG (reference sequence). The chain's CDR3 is CAWSAGQGTDTQYF. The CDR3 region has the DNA TGTGCCTGGTCCGCAGGCCAAGGAACAGATACGCAGTATTTT.

CDR3 coding DNA: TGTGCCAGCAGCGTAGGTACCCCCACCACAGATACGCAGTATTTT. Translation: CASSVGTPTTDTQYF. The chain links TRBV9 to TRBJ2-3; D unresolved. Germline CDR1 reads SGDLS; CDR2 reads YYNGEE. V was cut by 0 bases and J by 2 bases, with 10 bases left in between. This CDR3 spans 15 amino acids.

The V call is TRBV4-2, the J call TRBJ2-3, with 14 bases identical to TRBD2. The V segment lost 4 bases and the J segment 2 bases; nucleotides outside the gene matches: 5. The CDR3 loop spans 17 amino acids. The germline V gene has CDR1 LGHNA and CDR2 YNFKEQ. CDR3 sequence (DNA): TGTGCCAGCAGCCGACTAGCGGGGGGGCTTGACACAGATACGCAGTATTTT. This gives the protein CASSRLAGGLDTDTQYF.

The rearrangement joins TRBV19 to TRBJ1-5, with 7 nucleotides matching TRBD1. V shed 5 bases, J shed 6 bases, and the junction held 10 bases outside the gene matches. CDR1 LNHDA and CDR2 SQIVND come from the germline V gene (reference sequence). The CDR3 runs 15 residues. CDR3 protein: CASSLGGGFGQPQHF. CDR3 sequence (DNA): TGTGCCAGTAGTCTCGGAGGGGGCTTTGGTCAGCCCCAGCATTTT.

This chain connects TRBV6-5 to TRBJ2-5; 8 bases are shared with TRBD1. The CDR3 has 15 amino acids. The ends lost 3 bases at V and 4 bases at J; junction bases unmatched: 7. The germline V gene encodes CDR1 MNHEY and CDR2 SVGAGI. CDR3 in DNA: TGTGCCAGCAGTTATGTTTCCGGGACAGGAGAGACCCAGTACTTC. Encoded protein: CASSYVSGTGETQYF.